This passage covers 6 T cell receptor beta chains from one sample sequenced in a study of T-cell memory formation after mild COVID-19. TCRdb independently ran MiXCR on the 5' RACE reads; one entry per CDR3 protein. The profile shows under 300,000 distinct CDR3 sequences, 15% to 20% of them singletons. Sequenced: PBMCs or a T cell subset sorted from them (not recorded which). The receptors shown here come from a man between 18 and 35 years old who had mild COVID-19 (a few samples of this study predate the infection). Cell type and time point are not known.

This chain links TRBV11-3 with TRBJ1-1; TRBD1 might be the D (6 bases). The CDR3 runs 13 residues. The germline V gene has CDR1 SGHNT and CDR2 YENEEA. V lost 3 bases and J 4 bases, leaving 9 bases between the germline ends. The CDR3 DNA reads TGTGCCAGCAGCTTCGGACAGATCACTGAAGCTTTCTTT. Protein sequence: CASSFGQITEAFF.

This clonotype has just a few counts. The rearrangement uses TRBV5-4 and TRBJ2-3; TRBD2 aligns across 12 bases. The ends lost 5 bases at V and 1 base at J; junction bases unmatched: 14. The germline gives CDR1 SGHNT, CDR2 YYREEE (reference sequence). The CDR3 covers 19 residues. The CDR3 here is CASRTGGLAGGLGTDTQYF. Written as DNA, the CDR3 is TGTGCCAGCAGGACTGGGGGCCTAGCGGGGGGGCTCGGCACAGATACGCAGTATTTT.

The V gene is TRBV3-1, the J gene TRBJ2-5, with D perhaps given as TRBD1 or TRBD2 (6 bases each). Trimming shortened V by 4 bases and J by 1 base, and 13 bases separated the two germline ends. In germline, CDR1 is LGHDT, CDR2 YNNKEL (reference sequence). The CDR3 contains 15 residues. The CDR3 sequence is CASSLNGGLQETQYF. The CDR3 nucleotides read TGTGCCAGCAGCCTGAATGGGGGGCTCCAAGAGACCCAGTACTTC.

This clonotype showed up just a few times. This rearrangement joins TRBV7-8 to TRBJ2-1; the D is unclear. The CDR3 is 13 residues long. The germline V gene has CDR1 SGHVS and CDR2 FQNEAQ. Trimming left V 2 bases short and J 6 bases short, with 8 bases between. The CDR3 sequence is CASSLPVPNEQFF. The CDR3 DNA follows: TGTGCCAGCAGCTTACCAGTCCCCAATGAGCAGTTCTTC.

The sample holds many counts of this clonotype. The genes are TRBV7-2 and TRBJ2-1, with D perhaps being TRBD1 or TRBD2 (5 bases each). Deletions cut 4 bases from V and 0 bases from J, with 13 bases between. Germline CDR1 reads SGHTA; CDR2 reads FQGNSA. This CDR3 contains 16 residues. The chain's CDR3 is CASSSRTGASYNEQFF. CDR3 bases: TGTGCCAGCAGCTCCCGGACTGGGGCCTCCTACAATGAGCAGTTCTTC.

This rearrangement joins TRBV12-3 or TRBV12-4 to TRBJ1-2; D call uncertain. V was cut by 6 bases and J by 8 bases, with 16 bases left in between. The CDR3 is made up of 13 amino acids. CDR3 amino acids: CASSLLAGWGYTF. DNA of the CDR3: TGTGCCAGCAGCCTCCTCGCGGGCTGGGGCTACACCTTC.